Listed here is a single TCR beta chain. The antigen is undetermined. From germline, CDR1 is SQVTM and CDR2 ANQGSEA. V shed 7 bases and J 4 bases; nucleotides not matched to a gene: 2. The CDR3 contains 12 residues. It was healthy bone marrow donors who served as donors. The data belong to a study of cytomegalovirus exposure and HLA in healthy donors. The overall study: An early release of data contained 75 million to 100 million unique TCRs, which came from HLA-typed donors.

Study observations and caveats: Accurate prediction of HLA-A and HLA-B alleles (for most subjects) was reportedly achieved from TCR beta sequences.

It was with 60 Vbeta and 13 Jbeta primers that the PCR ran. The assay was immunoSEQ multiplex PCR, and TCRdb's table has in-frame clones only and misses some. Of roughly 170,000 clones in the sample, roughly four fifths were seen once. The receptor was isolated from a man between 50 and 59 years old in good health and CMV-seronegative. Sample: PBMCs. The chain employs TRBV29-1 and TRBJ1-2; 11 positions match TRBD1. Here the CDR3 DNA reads TGCAGCGGGGGACAGGGGGGCTATGGCTACACCTTC. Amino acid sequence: CSGGQGGYGYTF.